This TCR beta chain was found in a study of blood T cell repertoires in COVID-19. This clone came up once. Additional DNA sequences in this sample encode the identical CDR3. Assay used: immunoSEQ multiplex PCR; TCRdb lists only in-frame clones, some missing. This sample carries a few hundred thousand clones, 75% to 90% of them seen once, and the ten largest clones take under 2.5%. Germline-derived CDR1 and CDR2 are LNHDA and SQIVND (reference sequence). The CDR3 runs to 15 residues. Trimming took 4 bases from V and 4 from J, leaving 14 bases between them. The chain has TRBV19 and TRBJ1-3, with D maybe TRBD1 (5 bases). This receptor was identified in a woman under 30 who had recovered from COVID-19. The sequencing input was PBMCs or T cells enriched from blood (not recorded which). CDR3 coding DNA: TGTGCCAGTAGTACCCAGGGCGGCTCCGGAAACACCATATATTTT. Protein sequence: CASSTQGGSGNTIYF.